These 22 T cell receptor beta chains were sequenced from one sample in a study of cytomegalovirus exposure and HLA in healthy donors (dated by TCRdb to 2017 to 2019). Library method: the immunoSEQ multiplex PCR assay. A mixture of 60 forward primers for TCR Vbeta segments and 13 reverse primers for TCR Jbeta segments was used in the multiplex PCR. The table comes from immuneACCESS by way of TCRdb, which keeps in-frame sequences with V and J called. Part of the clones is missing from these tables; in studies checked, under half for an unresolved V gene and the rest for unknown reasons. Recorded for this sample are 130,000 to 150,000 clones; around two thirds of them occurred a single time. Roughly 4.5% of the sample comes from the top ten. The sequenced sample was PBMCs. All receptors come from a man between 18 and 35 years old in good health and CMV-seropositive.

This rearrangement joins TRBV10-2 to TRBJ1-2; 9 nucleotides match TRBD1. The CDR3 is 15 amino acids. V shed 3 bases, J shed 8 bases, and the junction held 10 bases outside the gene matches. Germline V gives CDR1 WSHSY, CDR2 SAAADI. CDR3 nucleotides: TGCGCCAGCAGTGAACCGGGACAGGGAAGTAGGGGCTACACCTTC. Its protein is CASSEPGQGSRGYTF.

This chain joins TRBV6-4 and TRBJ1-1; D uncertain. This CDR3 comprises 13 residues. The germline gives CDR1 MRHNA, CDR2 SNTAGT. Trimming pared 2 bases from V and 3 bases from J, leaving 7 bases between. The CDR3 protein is CASSDLADTEAFF. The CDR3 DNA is TGTGCCAGCAGTGACCTGGCAGACACTGAAGCTTTCTTT.

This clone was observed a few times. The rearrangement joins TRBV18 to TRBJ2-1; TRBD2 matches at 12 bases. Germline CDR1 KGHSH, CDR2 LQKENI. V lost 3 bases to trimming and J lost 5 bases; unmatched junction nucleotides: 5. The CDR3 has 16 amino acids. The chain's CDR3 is CASSPLAGGGHNEQFF. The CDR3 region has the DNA TGTGCCAGCTCACCCCTAGCGGGGGGGGGTCACAATGAGCAGTTCTTC.

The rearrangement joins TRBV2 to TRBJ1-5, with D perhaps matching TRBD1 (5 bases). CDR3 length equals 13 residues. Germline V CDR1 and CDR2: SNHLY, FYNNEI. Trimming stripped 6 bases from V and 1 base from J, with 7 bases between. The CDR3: CASRGQSNQPQHF. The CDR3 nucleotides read TGTGCCAGCAGGGGGCAAAGCAATCAGCCCCAGCATTTT.

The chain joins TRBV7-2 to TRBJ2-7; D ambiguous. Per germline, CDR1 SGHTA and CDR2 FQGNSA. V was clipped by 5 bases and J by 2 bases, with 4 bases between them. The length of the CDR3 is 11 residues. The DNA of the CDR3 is TGTGCCAGCAGCCCCGCCTACGAGCAGTACTTC. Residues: CASSPAYEQYF.

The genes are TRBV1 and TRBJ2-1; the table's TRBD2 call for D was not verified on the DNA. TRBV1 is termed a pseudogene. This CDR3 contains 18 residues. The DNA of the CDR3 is TGCACCAGCAGCCAAAAGGGGAGGGGCGGGGGCCACTACAATGAGCAGTTCTTC. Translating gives CTSSQKGRGGGHYNEQFF.

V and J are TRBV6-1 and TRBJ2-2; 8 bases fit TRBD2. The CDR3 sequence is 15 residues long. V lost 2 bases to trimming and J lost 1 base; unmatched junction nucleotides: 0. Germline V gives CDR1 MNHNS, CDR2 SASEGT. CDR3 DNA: TGTGCCAGCAGTGAACTAGCGGGGAACACCGGGGAGCTGTTTTTT. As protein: CASSELAGNTGELFF.

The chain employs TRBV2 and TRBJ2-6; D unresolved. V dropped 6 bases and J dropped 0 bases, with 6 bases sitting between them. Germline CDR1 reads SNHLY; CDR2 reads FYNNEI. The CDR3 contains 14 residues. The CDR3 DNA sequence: TGTGCCAGCAGGACAAACTCTGGGGCCAACGTCCTGACTTTC. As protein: CASRTNSGANVLTF.

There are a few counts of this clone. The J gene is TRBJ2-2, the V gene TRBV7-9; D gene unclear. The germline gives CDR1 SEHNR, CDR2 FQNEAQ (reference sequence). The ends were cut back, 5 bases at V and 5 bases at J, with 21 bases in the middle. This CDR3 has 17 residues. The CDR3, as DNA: TGTGCCAGCAGCCTCCAAGACACCAAGTTGATTACCGGGGAGCTGTTTTTT. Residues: CASSLQDTKLITGELFF.

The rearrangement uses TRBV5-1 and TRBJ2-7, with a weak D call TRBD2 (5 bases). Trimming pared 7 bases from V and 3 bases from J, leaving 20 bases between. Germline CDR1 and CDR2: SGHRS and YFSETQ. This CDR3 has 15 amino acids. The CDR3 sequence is CASGRGSGNRYEQYF. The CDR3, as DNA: TGCGCCAGCGGCCGAGGGAGCGGAAATCGCTACGAGCAGTACTTC.

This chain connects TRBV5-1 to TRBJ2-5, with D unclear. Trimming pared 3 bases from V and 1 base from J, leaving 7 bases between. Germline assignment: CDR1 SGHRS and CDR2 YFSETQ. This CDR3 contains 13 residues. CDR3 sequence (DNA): TGCGCCAGCAGCTCCGACACCCAAGAGACCCAGTACTTC. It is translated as CASSSDTQETQYF.

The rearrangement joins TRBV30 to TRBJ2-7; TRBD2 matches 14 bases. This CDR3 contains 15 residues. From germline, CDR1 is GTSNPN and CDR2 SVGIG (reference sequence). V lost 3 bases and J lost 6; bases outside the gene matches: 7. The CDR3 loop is CAWRAFGLAGGEQYF. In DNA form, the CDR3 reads TGTGCCTGGAGGGCTTTTGGACTAGCGGGAGGCGAGCAGTACTTC.

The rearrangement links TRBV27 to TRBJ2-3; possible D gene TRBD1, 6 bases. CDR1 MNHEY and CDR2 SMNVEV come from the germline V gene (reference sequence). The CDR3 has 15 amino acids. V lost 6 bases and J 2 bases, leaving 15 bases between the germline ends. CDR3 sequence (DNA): TGTGCCAGCAGGAGATTTACAGGGACCACAGATACGCAGTATTTT. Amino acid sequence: CASRRFTGTTDTQYF.

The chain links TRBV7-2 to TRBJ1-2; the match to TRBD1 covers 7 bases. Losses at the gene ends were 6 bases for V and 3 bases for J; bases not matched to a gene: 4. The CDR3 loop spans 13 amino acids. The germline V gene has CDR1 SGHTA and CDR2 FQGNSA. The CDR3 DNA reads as TGTGCCAGCAGAGGACAGGAGTACTATGGCTACACCTTC. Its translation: CASRGQEYYGYTF.

CDR3: CATSGAGEVNEQYF. As DNA, the CDR3 is TGTGCCACCAGCGGAGCGGGAGAGGTCAACGAGCAGTACTTC. The rearrangement joins TRBV15 to TRBJ2-7, with 8 bases aligning to TRBD2. The J segment lost 5 bases and the V segment lost 5 bases, leaving 8 bases of the junction unmatched. Germline V lookup: CDR1 LNHNV, CDR2 YYDKDF (reference sequence). The CDR3 loop spans 14 amino acids.

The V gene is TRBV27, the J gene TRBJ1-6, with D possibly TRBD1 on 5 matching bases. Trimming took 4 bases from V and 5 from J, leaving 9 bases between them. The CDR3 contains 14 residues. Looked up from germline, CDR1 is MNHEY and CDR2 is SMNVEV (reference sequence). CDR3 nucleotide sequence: TGTGCCAGCAGTTCCAGGGTCCATAATTCACCCCTCCACTTT. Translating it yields CASSSRVHNSPLHF.

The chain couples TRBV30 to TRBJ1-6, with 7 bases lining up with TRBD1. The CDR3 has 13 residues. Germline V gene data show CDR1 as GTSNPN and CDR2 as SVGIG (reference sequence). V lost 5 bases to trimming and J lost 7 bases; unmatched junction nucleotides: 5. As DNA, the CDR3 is TGTGCCTGGGAACAGGGGTTCAATTCACCCCTCCACTTT. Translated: CAWEQGFNSPLHF.

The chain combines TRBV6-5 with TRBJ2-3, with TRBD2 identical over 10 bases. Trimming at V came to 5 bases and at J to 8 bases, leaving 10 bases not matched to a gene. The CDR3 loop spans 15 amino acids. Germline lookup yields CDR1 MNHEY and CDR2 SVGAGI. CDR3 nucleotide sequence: TGTGCCAGCAGTCACGGCCTAGCGGGGGCAATTACGCAGTATTTT. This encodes CASSHGLAGAITQYF.

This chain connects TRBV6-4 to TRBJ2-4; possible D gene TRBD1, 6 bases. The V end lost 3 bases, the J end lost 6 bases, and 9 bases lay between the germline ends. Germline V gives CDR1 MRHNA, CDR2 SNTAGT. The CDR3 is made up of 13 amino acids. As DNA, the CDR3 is TGTGCCAGCAGTGAGACCAGGGGAAACATTCAGTACTTC. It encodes CASSETRGNIQYF.

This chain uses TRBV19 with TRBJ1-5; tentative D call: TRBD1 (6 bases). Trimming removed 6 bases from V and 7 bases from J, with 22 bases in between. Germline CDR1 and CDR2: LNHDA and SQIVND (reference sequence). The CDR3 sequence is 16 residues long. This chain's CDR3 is CASSKASTGSRQPQHF. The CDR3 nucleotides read TGTGCCAGTAGCAAAGCCTCTACAGGGTCAAGACAGCCCCAGCATTTT.

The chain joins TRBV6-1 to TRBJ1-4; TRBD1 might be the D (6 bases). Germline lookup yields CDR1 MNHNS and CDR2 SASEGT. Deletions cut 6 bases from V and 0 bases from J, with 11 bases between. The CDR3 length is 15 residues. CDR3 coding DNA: TGTGCCAGCAGAAAAACAGGGTCAACTAATGAAAAACTGTTTTTT. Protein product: CASRKTGSTNEKLFF.

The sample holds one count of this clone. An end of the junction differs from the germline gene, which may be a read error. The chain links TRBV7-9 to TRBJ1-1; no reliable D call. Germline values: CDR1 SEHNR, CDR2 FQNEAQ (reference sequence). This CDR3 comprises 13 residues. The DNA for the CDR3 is TGTTCCAGCAGCTTATTCCAGAACACTGAAGCTTTCTTT. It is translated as CSSSLFQNTEAFF.